Each of the 4 T cell receptor beta chains below was sequenced from the same sample in a study of chemoradiotherapy in HPV16-positive cancers. Some clones are missing from TCRdb's copy, which holds only in-frame ones; the method was immunoSEQ multiplex PCR. The sample includes about 68,000 clones, more than 70% seen only once; the top ten take over 4%. The sample consisted of blood, taken from a patient who underwent chemoradiotherapy. Every receptor here comes from a human donor with HPV-associated anogenital cancer.

The chain carries TRBV28 and TRBJ1-1; D might be TRBD1 (5 bases). The CDR3 loop spans 14 amino acids. Per the germline V gene, CDR1 is MDHEN and CDR2 is SYDVKM. V was shortened by 2 bases and J by 4 bases, with 11 bases between the two germline ends. The CDR3 sequence: CASSLRSRVTEAFF. The CDR3 DNA is TGTGCCAGCAGTTTACGGTCCAGGGTCACTGAAGCTTTCTTT.

The chain joins TRBV27 to TRBJ2-1, with 13 bases aligning to TRBD2. The CDR3 spans 18 residues. With 0 bases clipped from V and 2 bases from J, the junction kept 4 bases outside the gene matches. The germline gives CDR1 MNHEY, CDR2 SMNVEV (reference sequence). The CDR3 nucleotides are TGTGCCAGCAGTTTATCCTTGACTAGCGGGGGGCCCTACAATGAGCAGTTCTTC. Protein product: CASSLSLTSGGPYNEQFF.

V gene TRBV5-1 combines with J gene TRBJ2-7; 7 nucleotides agree with TRBD1. The germline CDR1 and CDR2 sequences are SGHRS and YFSETQ. This CDR3 has 14 amino acids. Trimming cost V 4 bases and J 1 base; bases outside gene matches: 5. CDR3: CASSPGQRSYEQYF. Here the CDR3 DNA reads TGCGCCAGCAGCCCGGGACAGCGTTCCTACGAGCAGTACTTC.

The chain carries TRBV6-5 and TRBJ1-2, with 7 nucleotides matching TRBD1. The CDR3 covers 13 residues. Trimming cost V 6 bases and J 4 bases; bases outside gene matches: 5. Germline values: CDR1 MNHEY, CDR2 SVGAGI. CDR3 region: CASRGTVFYGYTF. The CDR3 DNA follows: TGTGCCAGCAGGGGGACAGTCTTCTATGGCTACACCTTC.